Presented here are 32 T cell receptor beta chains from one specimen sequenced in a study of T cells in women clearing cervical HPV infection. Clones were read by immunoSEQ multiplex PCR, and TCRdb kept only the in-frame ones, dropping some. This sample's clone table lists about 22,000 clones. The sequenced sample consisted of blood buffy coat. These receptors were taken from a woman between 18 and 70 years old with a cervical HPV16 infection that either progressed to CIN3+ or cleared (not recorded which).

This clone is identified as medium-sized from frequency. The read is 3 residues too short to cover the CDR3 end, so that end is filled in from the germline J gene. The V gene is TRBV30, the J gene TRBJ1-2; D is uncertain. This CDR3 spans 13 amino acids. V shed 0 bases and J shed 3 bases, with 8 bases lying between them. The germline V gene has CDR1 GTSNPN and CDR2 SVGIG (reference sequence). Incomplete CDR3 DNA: TGTGCCTGGAGTGTATGGTGGCACTATGGC. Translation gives CAWSVWWHYG. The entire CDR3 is CAWSVWWHYGYTF.

This CDR3 reads CASSFRRWTAGEIPGELFF. The part of the CDR3 DNA that was read is TGTGCCAGCAGTTTTCGCCGTTGGACCGCGGGAGAAATCCCCGGGGAG. This chain joins TRBV28 and TRBJ2-2; 7 bases are shared with TRBD2. The CDR3 is cut off 3 residues early in the read; its end comes from the germline J gene. Germline trimming cut 3 bases from V and 6 bases from J; bases unmatched to any gene: 19. The CDR3 sequence is 19 residues long. Germline V CDR1 and CDR2: MDHEN, SYDVKM.

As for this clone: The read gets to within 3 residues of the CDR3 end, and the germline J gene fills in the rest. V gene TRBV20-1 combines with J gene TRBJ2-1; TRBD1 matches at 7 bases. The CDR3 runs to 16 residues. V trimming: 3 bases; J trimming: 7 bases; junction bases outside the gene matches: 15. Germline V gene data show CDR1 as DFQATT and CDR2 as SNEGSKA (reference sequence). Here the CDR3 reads CSASFSGRDRENEQFF. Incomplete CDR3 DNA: TGCAGTGCTAGTTTTTCGGGCCGGGACAGAGAGAATGAG.

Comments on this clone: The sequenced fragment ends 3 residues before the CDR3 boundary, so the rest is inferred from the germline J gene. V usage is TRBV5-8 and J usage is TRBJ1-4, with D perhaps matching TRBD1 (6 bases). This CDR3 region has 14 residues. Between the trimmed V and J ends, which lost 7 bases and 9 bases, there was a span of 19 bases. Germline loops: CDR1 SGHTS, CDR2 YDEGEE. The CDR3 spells CASSNWDTSKKLFF. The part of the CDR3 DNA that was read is TGTGCCAGCTCCAACTGGGACACCTCCAAAAAA.

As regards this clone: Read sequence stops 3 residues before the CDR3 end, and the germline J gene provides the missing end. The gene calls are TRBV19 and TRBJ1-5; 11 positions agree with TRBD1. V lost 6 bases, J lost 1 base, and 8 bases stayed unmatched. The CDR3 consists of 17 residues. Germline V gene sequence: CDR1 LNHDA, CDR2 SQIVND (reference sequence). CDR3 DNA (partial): TGTGCCAGTAGCGCAGGACAGGGGGCCTACAGCAATCAGCCC. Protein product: CASSAGQGAYSNQP. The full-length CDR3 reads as CASSAGQGAYSNQPQHF.

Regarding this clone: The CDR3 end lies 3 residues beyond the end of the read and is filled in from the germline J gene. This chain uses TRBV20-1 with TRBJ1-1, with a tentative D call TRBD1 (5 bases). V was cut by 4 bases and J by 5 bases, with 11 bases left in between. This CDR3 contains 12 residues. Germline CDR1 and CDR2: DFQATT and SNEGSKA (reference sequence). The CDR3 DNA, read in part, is TGCAGTGCTACAGGGTCGAGAACTGAA. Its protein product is CSATGSRTE. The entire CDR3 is CSATGSRTEAFF.

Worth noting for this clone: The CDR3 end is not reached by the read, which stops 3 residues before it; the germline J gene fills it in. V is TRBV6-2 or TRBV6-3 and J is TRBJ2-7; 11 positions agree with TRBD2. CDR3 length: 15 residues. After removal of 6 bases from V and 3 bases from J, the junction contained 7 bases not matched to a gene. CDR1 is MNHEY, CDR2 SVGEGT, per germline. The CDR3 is CASSLRLAGYYEQYF. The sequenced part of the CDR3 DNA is TGTGCCAGCAGCCTCAGACTAGCGGGATACTACGAG.

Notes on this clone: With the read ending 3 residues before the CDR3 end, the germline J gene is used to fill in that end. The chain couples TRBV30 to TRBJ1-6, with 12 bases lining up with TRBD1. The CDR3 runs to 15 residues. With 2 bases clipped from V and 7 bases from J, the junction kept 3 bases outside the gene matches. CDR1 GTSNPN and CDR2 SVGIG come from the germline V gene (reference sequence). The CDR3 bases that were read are TGTGCCTGGAGTTCAGGGACAGGGGGCAATTCACCC. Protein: CAWSSGTGGNSP. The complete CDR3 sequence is CAWSSGTGGNSPLHF.

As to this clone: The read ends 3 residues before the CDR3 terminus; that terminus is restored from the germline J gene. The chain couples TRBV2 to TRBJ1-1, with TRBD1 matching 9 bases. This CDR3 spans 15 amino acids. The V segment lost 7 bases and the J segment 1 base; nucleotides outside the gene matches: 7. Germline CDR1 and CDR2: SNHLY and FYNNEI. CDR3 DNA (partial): TGTGCCAGCACCCCCCGGACAGGGGAGAACACTGAA. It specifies CASTPRTGENTE. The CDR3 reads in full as CASTPRTGENTEAFF.

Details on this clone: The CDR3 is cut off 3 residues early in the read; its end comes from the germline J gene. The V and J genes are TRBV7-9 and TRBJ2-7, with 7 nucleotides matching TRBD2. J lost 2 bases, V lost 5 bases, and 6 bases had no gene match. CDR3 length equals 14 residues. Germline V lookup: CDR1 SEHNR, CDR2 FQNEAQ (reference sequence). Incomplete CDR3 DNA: TGTGCCAGCAGCCGGGGGGACGCCGCCTACGAG. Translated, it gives CASSRGDAAYE. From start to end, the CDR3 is CASSRGDAAYEQYF. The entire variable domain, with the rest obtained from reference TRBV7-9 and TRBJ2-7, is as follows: DTGVSQNPRHKITKRGQNVTFRCDPISEHNRLYWYRQTLGQGPEFLTYFQNEAQLEKSRLLSDRFSAERPKGSFSTLEIQRTEQGDSAMYLCASSRGDAAYEQYFGPGTRLTVT.

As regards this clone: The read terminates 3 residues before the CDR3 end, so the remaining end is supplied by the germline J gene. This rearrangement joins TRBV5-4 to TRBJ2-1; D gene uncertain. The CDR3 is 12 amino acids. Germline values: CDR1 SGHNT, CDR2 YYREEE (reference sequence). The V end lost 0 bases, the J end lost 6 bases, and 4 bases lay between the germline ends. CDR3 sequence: CASSLGLNEQFF. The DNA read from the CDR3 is TGTGCCAGCAGCTTGGGACTCAATGAG. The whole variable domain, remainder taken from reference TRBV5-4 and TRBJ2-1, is ETGVTQSPTHLIKTRGQQVTLRCSSQSGHNTVSWYQQALGQGPQFIFQYYREEENGRGNFPPRFSGLQFPNYSSELNVNALELDDSALYLCASSLGLNEQFFGPGTRLTVL.

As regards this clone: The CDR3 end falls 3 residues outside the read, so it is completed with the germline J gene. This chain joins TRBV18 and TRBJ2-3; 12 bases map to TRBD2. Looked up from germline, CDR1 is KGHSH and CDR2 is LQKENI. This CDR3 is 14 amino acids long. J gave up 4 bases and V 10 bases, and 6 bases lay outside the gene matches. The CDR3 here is CATTRLAGADTQYF. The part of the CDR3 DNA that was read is TGTGCCACGACCCGACTAGCGGGAGCAGATACG.

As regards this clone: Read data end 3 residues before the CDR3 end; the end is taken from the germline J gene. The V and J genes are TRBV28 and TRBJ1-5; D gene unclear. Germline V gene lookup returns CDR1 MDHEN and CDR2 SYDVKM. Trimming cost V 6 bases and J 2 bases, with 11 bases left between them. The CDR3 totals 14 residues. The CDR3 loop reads CASREPGGNQPQHF. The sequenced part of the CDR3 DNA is TGTGCCAGCAGAGAACCCGGGGGCAATCAGCCC. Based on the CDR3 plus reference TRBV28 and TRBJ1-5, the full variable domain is DVKVTQSSRYLVKRTGEKVFLECVQDMDHENMFWYRQDPGLGLRLIYFSYDVKMKEKGDIPEGYSVSREKKERFSLILESASTNQTSMYLCASREPGGNQPQHFGDGTRLSIL.

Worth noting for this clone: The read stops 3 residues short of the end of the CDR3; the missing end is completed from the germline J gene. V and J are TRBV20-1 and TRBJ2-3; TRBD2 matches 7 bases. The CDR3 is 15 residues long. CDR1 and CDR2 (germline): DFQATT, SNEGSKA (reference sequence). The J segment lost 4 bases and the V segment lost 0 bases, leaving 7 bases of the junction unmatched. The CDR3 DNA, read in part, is TGCAGTGCTAGAGATAGCAGCGGGACGGCAGATACG. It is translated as CSARDSSGTADT. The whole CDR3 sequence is CSARDSSGTADTQYF.

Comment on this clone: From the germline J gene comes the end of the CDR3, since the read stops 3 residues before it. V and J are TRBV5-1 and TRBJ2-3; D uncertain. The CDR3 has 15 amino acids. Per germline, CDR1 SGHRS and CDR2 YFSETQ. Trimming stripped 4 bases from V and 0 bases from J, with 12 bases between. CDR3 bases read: TGCGCCAGCAGCCTCACTCCAATAAGCACAGATACG. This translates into CASSLTPISTDT. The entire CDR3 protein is CASSLTPISTDTQYF.

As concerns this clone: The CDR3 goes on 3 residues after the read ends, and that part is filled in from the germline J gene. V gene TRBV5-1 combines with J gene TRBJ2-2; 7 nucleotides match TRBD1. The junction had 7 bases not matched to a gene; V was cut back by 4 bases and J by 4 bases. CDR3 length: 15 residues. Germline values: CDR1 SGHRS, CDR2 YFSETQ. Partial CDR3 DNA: TGCGCCAGCAGCCCTGGGACAGATAGCACCGGGGAG. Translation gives CASSPGTDSTGE. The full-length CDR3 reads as CASSPGTDSTGELFF.

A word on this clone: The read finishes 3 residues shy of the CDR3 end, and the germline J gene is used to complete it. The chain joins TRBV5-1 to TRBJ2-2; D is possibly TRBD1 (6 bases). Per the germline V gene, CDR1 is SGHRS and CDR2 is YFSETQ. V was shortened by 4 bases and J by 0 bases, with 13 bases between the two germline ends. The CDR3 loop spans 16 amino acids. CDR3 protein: CASSLRTDSNTGELFF. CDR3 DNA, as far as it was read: TGCGCCAGCAGCCTACGGACAGACTCGAACACCGGGGAG.

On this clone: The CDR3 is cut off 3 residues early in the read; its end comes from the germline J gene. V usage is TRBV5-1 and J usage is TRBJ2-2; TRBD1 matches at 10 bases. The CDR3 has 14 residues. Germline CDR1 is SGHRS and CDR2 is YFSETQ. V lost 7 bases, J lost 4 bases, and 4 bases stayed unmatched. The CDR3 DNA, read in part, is TGCGCCAGCGGAGGACAGGGGGGCACCGGGGAG. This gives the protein CASGGQGGTGE. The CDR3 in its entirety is CASGGQGGTGELFF.

CDR3 residues: CAIVGTSGSQTQYF. The DNA read from the CDR3 is TGTGCCATCGTTGGGACTAGCGGGAGTCAGACC. The J gene is TRBJ2-5, the V gene TRBV2; 14 nucleotides line up with TRBD2. The read falls 3 residues short of the CDR3 end, and the missing part is taken from the germline J gene. V shed 10 bases and J 6 bases; nucleotides not matched to a gene: 7. The germline V gene encodes CDR1 SNHLY and CDR2 FYNNEI. The CDR3 has 14 amino acids.

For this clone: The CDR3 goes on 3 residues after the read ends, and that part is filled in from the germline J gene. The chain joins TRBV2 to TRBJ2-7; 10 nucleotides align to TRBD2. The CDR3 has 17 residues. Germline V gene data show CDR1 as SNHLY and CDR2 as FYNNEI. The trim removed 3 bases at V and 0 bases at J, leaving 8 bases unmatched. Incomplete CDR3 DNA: TGTGCCAGCAGTGATCTCGGACTAGCGGACAGCTCCTACGAG. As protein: CASSDLGLADSSYE. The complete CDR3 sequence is CASSDLGLADSSYEQYF.

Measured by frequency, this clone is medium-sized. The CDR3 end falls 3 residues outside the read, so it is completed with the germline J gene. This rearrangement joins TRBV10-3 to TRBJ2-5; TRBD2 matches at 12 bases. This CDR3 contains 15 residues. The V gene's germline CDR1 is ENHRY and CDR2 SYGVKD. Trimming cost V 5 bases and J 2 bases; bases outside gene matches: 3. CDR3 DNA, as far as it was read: TGTGCCATCAGTAGGACTAGCGGGGAACAAGAGACC. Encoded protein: CAISRTSGEQET. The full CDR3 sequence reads CAISRTSGEQETQYF.

The CDR3 loop reads CASSIGTAMNTEAFF. The DNA read from the CDR3 is TGTGCCAGTAGTATAGGGACAGCGATGAACACTGAA. The chain has TRBV19 and TRBJ1-1; possible D gene TRBD1, 6 bases. Coverage ceases 3 residues before the CDR3 finishes, and the germline J gene fills in the end. CDR1 is LNHDA, CDR2 SQIVND, per germline (reference sequence). This CDR3 is 15 amino acids long. V gave up 1 base and J gave up 0 bases, with 9 bases separating them.

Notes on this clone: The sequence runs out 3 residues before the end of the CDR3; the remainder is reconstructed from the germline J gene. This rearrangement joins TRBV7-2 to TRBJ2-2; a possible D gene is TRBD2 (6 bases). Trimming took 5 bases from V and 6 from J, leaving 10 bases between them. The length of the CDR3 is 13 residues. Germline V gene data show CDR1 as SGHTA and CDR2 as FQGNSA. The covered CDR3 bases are TGTGCCAGCAGCGCGGGACTTGCCGGGGAG. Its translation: CASSAGLAGE. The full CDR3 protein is CASSAGLAGELFF.

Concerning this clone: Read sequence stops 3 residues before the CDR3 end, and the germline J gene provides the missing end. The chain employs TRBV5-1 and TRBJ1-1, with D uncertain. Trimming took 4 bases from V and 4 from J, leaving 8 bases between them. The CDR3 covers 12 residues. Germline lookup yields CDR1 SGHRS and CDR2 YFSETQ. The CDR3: CASSREGTEAFF. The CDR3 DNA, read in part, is TGCGCCAGCAGCCGAGAGGGCACTGAA.

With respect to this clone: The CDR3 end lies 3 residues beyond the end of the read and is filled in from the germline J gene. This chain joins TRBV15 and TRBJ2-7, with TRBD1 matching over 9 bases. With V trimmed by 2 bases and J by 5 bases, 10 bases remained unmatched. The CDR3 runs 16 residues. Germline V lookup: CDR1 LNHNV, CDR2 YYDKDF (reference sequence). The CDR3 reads CATSRNLGQGVDEQYF. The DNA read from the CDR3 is TGTGCCACCAGCAGAAATTTGGGACAGGGAGTTGACGAG.

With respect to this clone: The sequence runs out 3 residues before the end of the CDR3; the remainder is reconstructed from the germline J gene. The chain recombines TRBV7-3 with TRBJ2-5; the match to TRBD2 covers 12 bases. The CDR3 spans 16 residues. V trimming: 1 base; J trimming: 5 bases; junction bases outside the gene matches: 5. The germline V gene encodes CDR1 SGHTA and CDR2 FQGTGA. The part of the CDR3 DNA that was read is TGTGCCAGCAGCTTAATTCCTAGCGGGAGGGCTGAGACC. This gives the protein CASSLIPSGRAET. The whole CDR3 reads CASSLIPSGRAETQYF.

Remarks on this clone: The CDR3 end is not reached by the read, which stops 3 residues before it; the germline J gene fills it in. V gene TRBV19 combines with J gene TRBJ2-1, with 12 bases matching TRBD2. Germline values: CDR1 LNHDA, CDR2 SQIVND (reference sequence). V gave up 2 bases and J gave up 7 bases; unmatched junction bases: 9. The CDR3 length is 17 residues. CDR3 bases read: TGTGCCAGTAGTATATTGCTAGCGGGAGGGCCGGGGAATGAG. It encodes CASSILLAGGPGNE. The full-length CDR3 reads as CASSILLAGGPGNEQFF.

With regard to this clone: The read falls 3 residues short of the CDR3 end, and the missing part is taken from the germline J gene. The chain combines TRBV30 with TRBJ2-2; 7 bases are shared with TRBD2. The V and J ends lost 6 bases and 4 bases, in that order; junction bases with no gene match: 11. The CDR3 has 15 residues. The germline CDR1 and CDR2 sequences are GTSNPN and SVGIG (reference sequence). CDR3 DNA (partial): TGTGCCTGTCCCCGAGCGGGACCTCTCACCGGGGAG. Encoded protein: CACPRAGPLTGE. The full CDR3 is CACPRAGPLTGELFF.

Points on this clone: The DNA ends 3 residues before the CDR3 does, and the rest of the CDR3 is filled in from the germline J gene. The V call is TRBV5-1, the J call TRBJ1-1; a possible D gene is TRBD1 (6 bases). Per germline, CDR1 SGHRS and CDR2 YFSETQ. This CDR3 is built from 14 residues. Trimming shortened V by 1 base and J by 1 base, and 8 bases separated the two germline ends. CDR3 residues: CASSLTQGNTEAFF. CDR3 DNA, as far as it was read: TGCGCCAGCAGCTTGACACAGGGGAACACTGAA.

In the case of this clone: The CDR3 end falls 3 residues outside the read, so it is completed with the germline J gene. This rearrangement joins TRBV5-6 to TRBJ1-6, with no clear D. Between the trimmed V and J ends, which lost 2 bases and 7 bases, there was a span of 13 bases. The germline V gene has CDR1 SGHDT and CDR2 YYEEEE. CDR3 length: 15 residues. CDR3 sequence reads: CASSFRVATNSPLHF. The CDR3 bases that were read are TGTGCCAGCAGCTTTAGGGTGGCCACGAATTCACCC.

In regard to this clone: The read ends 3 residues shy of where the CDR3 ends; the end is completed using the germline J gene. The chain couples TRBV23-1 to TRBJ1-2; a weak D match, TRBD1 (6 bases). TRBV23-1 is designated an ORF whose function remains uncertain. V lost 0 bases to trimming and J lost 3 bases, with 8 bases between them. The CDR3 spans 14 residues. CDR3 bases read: TGCGCCAGCAGTCAATCTTGGACAGACTATGGC. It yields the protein CASSQSWTDYG. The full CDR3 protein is CASSQSWTDYGYTF.

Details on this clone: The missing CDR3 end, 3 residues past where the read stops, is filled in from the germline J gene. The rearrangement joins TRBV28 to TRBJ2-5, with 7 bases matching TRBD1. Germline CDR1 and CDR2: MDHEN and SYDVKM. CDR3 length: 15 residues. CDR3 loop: CASSLSLRTGSTQYF. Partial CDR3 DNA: TGTGCCAGCAGTTTATCCCTCCGGACAGGTTCCACC.